This T cell receptor beta chain was recovered during a study of cytomegalovirus exposure and HLA in healthy donors. Whole-study results and caveats: On later analysis, the bulk of CMV-associated TCR beta chains appeared to be HLA-restricted.

As to this clone: Its antigen is as yet unknown.

The PCR contained 60 Vbeta and 13 Jbeta primers. The repertoire was sequenced with immunoSEQ multiplex PCR; TCRdb's copy has only in-frame clones and lacks some. The sample records approximately 190,000 clones, 82% being singletons. The CDR3 has 14 residues. The germline CDR1 and CDR2 sequences are SGDLS and YYNGEE. Trimming removed 6 bases from V and 5 bases from J; junction bases left unmatched: 6. V usage is TRBV9 and J usage is TRBJ1-1; 11 nucleotides line up with TRBD1. The sample consisted of PBMCs. This clonotype was obtained from a young woman in good health and CMV-seronegative. The CDR3 sequence is CASNRGTGGTEAFF. In nucleotides, the CDR3 is TGTGCCAGCAACAGAGGGACAGGGGGGACTGAAGCTTTCTTT.